Listed here are 2 T cell receptor beta chains from one sample, sequenced in a study of circulating CD8 cells and anti-PD-1 response in melanoma. Sorting of live CD3+CD8+TCRalphabeta+ cells by PD-1 and/or TIGIT gave four subsets. The QIAseq Immune Repertoire TCR panel built the libraries from roughly 15 ng of total RNA. TCRdb re-derived calls from the reads in MiXCR, one entry per CDR3 protein. Of about 400 distinct CDR3 sequences detected, more than 7% appear once; the ten largest clones hold under 70%. The input for sequencing was CD8+ T cells from PBMCs, taken at baseline or after one month of anti-PD-1 therapy (not recorded which). The receptors originated from a human donor with melanoma.

By share, this clonotype ranks as medium-sized (0.01 to 0.1%). J is TRBJ1-4 and V is TRBV9; possible D gene TRBD1, 5 bases. Trimming took off 4 bases at V and 7 bases at J, with 14 bases between the two ends. Germline lookup yields CDR1 SGDLS and CDR2 YYNGEE. The CDR3 is 14 amino acids. CDR3 in amino acids: CASSPRGGGEKLFF. CDR3 nucleotides: TGTGCCAGCAGCCCCCGGGGGGGTGGTGAAAAACTGTTTTTT. The full variable domain, completed using reference TRBV9 and TRBJ1-4, is DSGVTQTPKHLITATGQRVTLRCSPRSGDLSVYWYQQSLDQGLQFLIQYYNGEERAKGNILERFSAQQFPDLHSELNLSSLELGDSALYFCASSPRGGGEKLFFGSGTQLSVL.

This clonotype is labeled as medium-sized. CDR3 coding DNA: TGCGCCAGCAGCCAAGGATCGACAGGGGCGTCGGGCTACACCTTC. This codes for CASSQGSTGASGYTF. The gene calls are TRBV4-3 and TRBJ1-2; TRBD1 matches 8 bases. The V and J ends lost 1 base and 8 bases, in that order; junction bases with no gene match: 9. The CDR3 runs to 15 residues. Germline V lookup: CDR1 LGHNA, CDR2 YSLEER.